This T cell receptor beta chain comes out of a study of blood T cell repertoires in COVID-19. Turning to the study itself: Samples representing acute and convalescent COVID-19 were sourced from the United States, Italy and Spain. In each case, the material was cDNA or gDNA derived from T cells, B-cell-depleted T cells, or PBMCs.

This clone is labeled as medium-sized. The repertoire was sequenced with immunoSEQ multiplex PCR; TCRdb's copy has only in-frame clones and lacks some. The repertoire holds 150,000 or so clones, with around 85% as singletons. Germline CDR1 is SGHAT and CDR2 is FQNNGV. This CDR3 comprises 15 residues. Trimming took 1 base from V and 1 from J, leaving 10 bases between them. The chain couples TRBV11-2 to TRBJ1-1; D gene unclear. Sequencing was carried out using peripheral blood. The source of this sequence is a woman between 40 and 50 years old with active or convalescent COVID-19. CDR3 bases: TGTGCCAGCAGCTTAGTGGGCGGGAAGAACACTGAAGCTTTCTTT. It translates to CASSLVGGKNTEAFF.